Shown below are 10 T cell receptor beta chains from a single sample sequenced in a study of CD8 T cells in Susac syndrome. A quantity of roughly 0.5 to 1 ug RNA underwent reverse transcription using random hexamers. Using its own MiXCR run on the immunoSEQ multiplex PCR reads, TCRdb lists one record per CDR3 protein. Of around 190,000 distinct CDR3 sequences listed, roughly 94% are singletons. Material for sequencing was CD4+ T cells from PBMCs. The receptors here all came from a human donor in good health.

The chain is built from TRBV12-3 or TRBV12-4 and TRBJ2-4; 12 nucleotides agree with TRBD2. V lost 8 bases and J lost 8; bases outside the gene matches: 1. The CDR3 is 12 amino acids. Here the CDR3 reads CASGLAGYIQYF. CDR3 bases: TGTGCCAGCGGACTAGCGGGGTACATTCAGTACTTC.

In DNA form, the CDR3 reads TGTGCCAGCAGCTCCTACCGGCAGACCGGGGAGCTGTTTTTT. This gives the protein CASSSYRQTGELFF. The chain joins TRBV7-2 to TRBJ2-2; D gene ambiguous. This CDR3 comprises 14 residues. Germline-derived CDR1 and CDR2 are SGHTA and FQGNSA. Trimming took off 4 bases at V and 5 bases at J, with 11 bases between the two ends.

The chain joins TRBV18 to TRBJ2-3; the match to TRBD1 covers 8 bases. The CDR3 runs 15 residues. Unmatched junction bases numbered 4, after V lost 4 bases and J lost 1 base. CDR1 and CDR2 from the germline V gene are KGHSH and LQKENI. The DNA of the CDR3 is TGTGCCAGCTCACAAGGACAGGGCGGCACAGATACGCAGTATTTT. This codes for CASSQGQGGTDTQYF. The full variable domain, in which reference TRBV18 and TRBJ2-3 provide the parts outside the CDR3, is NAGVMQNPRHLVRRRGQEARLRCSPMKGHSHVYWYRQLPEEGLKFMVYLQKENIIDESGMPKERFSAEFPKEGPSILRIQQVVRGDSAAYFCASSQGQGGTDTQYFGPGTRLTVL.

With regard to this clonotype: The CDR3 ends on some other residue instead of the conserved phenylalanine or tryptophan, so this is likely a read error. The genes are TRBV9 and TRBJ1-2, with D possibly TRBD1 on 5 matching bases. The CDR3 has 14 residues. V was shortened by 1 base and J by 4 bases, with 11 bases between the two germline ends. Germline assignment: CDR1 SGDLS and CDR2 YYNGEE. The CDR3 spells CASSVRPGPYGYTL. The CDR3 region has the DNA TGTGCCAGCAGCGTAAGGCCAGGGCCCTATGGCTACACCCTC.

CDR3 residues: CSVVSGSYGYTF. CDR3 DNA: TGCAGCGTTGTATCAGGGTCATATGGCTACACCTTC. The rearrangement joins TRBV29-1 to TRBJ1-2; possibly TRBD1 for D (5 bases). CDR1 and CDR2 (germline): SQVTM, ANQGSEA. The V end was cut by 4 bases, the J end by 5 bases, with 11 bases between. The CDR3 spans 12 residues.

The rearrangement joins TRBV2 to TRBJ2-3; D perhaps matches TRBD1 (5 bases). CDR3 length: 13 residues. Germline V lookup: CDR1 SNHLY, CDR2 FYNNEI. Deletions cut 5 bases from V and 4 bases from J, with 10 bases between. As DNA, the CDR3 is TGTGCCAGCAGTAGCCAGGGATCAGATACGCAGTATTTT. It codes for CASSSQGSDTQYF.

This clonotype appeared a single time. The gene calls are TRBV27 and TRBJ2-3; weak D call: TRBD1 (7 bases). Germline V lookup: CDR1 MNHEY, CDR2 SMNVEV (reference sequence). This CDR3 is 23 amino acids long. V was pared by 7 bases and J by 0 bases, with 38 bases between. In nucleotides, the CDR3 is TGTGCCAGCACCTTTGGGGGGCAGGGGGACTCTAGGGCCGGACGGATTAGCACAGATACGCAGTATTTT. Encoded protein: CASTFGGQGDSRAGRISTDTQYF.

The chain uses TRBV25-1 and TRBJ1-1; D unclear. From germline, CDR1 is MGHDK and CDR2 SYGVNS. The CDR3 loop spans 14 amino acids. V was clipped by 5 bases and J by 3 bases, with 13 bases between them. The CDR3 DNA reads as TGTGCCAGCAGTACCCGTACGGAGGACACTGAAGCTTTCTTT. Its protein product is CASSTRTEDTEAFF.

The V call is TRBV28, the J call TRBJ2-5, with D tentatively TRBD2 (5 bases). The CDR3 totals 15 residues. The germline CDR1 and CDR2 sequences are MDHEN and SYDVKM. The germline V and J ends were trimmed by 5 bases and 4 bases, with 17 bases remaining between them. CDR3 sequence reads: CASSPVGRIGETQYF. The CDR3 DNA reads TGTGCCAGCAGTCCCGTAGGGAGAATCGGAGAGACCCAGTACTTC.

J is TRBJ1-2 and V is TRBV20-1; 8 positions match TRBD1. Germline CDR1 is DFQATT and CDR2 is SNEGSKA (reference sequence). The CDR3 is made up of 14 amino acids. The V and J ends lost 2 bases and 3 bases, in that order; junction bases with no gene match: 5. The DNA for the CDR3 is TGCAGTGCTAGATCAGCGACAGGGGACTATGGCTACACCTTC. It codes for CSARSATGDYGYTF.